This TCR beta chain was profiled in a study of blood T cell repertoires in COVID-19. Repertoires were generated with immunoSEQ multiplex PCR, while TCRdb's copy carries only in-frame clones and drops some. Among about 150,000 clones, roughly 89% were seen once, and the ten largest hold around 4.5%. Symptom resolution, clearance, or two negative PCRs marked donors in Cohort 3 as recovered. Germline V lookup: CDR1 SGHTA, CDR2 FQGTGA. This CDR3 has 13 residues. V shed 7 bases, J shed 4 bases, and the junction held 6 bases outside the gene matches. The V gene is TRBV7-3, the J gene TRBJ1-1, with 7 positions matching TRBD1. The receptor was derived from a man over 45 who had recovered from COVID-19. The sample was PBMCs or T cells enriched from blood (not recorded which). CDR3 loop: CASTQNRGTEAFF. The CDR3 nucleotides are TGTGCCAGCACCCAAAACAGGGGCACTGAAGCTTTCTTT. The full variable domain, rest sourced from reference TRBV7-3 and TRBJ1-1, is GAGVSQTPSNKVTEKGKYVELRCDPISGHTALYWYRQSLGQGPEFLIYFQGTGAADDSGLPNDRFFAVRPEGSVSTLKIQRTERGDSAVYLCASTQNRGTEAFFGQGTRLTVV.